This T cell receptor beta chain was recovered during a study of cytomegalovirus exposure and HLA in healthy donors. Broader study findings: Further analysis, carried out later, found HLA-associated TCR beta chains more clonally expanded than equally common other chains. The number of N-insertions in an Asian-associated ancestry cluster was reportedly below the approximately 700-donor mean in a later analysis. The study flagged some 170 TCR beta chains as cytomegalovirus-associated.

Healthy bone marrow donors made up the cohort. Vbeta (60) and Jbeta (13) primers were used in the PCR. The data were produced by immunoSEQ multiplex PCR, yet TCRdb's version contains in-frame clones alone and is incomplete. The sample table includes about 170,000 clones. In regard to this clone: Antigen: not known.

This CDR3 region has 15 residues. V gave up 8 bases and J gave up 0 bases, with 16 bases separating them. Germline values: CDR1 MNHNS, CDR2 SASEGT. Sequencing was performed on PBMCs. The gene calls are TRBV6-1 and TRBJ1-1; maybe TRBD1 (5 bases). The receptor was isolated from a woman in her sixties in good health and CMV-seronegative. CDR3: CASRREGALNTEAFF. The CDR3 DNA follows: TGTGCCAGCCGGAGGGAAGGGGCCCTGAACACTGAAGCTTTCTTT.